This is a list of T cell receptor beta chains from one sample in a study of monozygotic twins with inflammatory bowel disease. With the 5' RACE reads reprocessed, TCRdb shows one record per CDR3 protein and no DNA. The table gives 200,000 to 250,000 distinct CDR3 sequences; the top ten clones make up about 8% of it. Sample: blood. Receptor source: a human donor with ulcerative colitis or Crohn's disease, or a healthy co-twin of an affected twin (not recorded which). The CDR3 runs from the conserved cysteine through the conserved F or W.

V gene	J gene	CDR3 protein
TRBV28	TRBJ2-5	CASSATRDGRETQYF
TRBV19	TRBJ2-1	CASSMAVISYNEQFF
TRBV20-1	TRBJ2-1	CSASNGYDNEQFF
TRBV18	TRBJ2-1	CASSVLAGERNEQFF
TRBV9	TRBJ2-7	CASSVAAGEGYEQYF
TRBV5-1	TRBJ1-1	CASSLVPGKNTEAFF
TRBV5-1	TRBJ1-2	CASSPASSANYGYTF
TRBV24-1	TRBJ2-5	CATSDSRLAETQYF
TRBV7-2	TRBJ2-5	CASSSDSFLETQYF
TRBV5-1	TRBJ2-5	CASSLDGRRETQYF
TRBV7-2	TRBJ2-5	CASSPNRETQYF
TRBV12-3/TRBV12-4	TRBJ1-5	CASSFTGEAFQPQHF
TRBV7-9	TRBJ1-2	CASSRSGTTDGYTF
TRBV5-4	TRBJ1-5	CASSPLAPQHF
TRBV5-4	TRBJ2-1	CASSRPPAAYNEQFF
TRBV4-2	TRBJ1-2	CASSQDKGKGYTF
TRBV7-2	TRBJ2-2	CASSFGTRLTGELFF
TRBV27	TRBJ1-1	CASRTGGMDTEAFF
TRBV3-1	TRBJ2-5	CASSPSWGGGETQYF
TRBV12-3/TRBV12-4	TRBJ1-6	CASLGQGGYSPLHF
TRBV9	TRBJ2-7	CASSAGGEQYF
TRBV29-1	TRBJ2-3	CSVESGAWSTDTQYF
TRBV13	TRBJ1-3	CASSLGMTGLSGNTIYF
TRBV11-2	TRBJ2-3	CASSRWIATDTQYF
TRBV6-5	TRBJ2-1	CASSLASIAYNEQFF
TRBV3-1	TRBJ2-7	CASSQVGQPSYEQYF
TRBV7-2	TRBJ2-3	CASSFTSGGASDTQYF
TRBV7-2	TRBJ1-1	CASSYSFQENTEAFF
TRBV6-5	TRBJ1-3	CASSYDGTAFSRNTIYF
TRBV4-2	TRBJ1-1	CASSQNLRTEVTEAFF
TRBV3-1	TRBJ2-1	CASSLSGTSRYNEQFF
TRBV9	TRBJ2-5	CASSVRTGDQETQYF
TRBV7-2	TRBJ1-2	CASSTGTGQAYGYTF
TRBV5-4	TRBJ2-7	CASSSGTSGGSYEQYF
TRBV30	TRBJ2-5	CAWSVLGQETQYF
TRBV6-5	TRBJ1-2	CASSYRAWDGYTF
TRBV5-1	TRBJ2-5	CASSLGSPRGQETQYF
TRBV30	TRBJ2-3	CAWSVPAGPNTQYF
TRBV13	TRBJ1-1	CASRGDRLNTEAFF